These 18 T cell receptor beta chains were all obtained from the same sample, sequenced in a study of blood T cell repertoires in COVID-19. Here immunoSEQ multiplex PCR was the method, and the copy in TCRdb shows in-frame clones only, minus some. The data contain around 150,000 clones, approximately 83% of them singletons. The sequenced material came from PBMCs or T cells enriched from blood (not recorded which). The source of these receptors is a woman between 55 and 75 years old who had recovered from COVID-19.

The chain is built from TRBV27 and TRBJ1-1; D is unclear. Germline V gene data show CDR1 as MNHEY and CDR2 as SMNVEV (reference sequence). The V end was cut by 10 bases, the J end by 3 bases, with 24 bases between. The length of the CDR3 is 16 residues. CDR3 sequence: CATQVGPGSGYTEAFF. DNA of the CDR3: TGTGCCACCCAGGTGGGTCCTGGGTCGGGGTACACTGAAGCTTTCTTT.

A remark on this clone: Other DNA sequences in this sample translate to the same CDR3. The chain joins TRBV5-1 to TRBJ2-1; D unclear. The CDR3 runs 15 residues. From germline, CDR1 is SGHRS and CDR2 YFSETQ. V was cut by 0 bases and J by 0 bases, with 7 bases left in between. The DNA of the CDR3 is TGCGCCAGCAGCTTGGAGCCGAGCTCCTACAATGAGCAGTTCTTC. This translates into CASSLEPSSYNEQFF.

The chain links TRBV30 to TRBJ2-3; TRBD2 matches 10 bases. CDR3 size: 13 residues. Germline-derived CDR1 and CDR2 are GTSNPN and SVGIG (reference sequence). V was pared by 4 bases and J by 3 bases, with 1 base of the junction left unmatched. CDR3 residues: CAWTSGGTDTQYF. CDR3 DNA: TGTGCCTGGACTAGCGGGGGAACAGATACGCAGTATTTT.

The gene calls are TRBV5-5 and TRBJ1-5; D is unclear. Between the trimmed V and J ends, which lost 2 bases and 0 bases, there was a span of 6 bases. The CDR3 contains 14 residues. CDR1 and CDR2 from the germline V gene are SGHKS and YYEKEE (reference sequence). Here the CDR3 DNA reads TGTGCCAGCAGCTTCGCGAATAGCAATCAGCCCCAGCATTTT. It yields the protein CASSFANSNQPQHF.

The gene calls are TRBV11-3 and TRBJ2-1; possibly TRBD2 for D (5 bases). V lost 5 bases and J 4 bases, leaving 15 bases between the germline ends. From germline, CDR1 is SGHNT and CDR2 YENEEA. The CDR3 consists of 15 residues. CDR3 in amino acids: CASSPGMGKYNEQFF. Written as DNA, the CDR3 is TGTGCCAGCAGCCCCGGGATGGGGAAATACAATGAGCAGTTCTTC.

For the CDR3, the DNA is TGTGCCAGCGGGGTAGCGGCGACAGATACGCAGTATTTT. It yields the protein CASGVAATDTQYF. The rearrangement uses TRBV7-9 and TRBJ2-3, with D possibly being TRBD2 (6 bases). This CDR3 contains 13 residues. Per germline, CDR1 SEHNR and CDR2 FQNEAQ (reference sequence). Trimming shortened V by 8 bases and J by 3 bases, and 12 bases separated the two germline ends.

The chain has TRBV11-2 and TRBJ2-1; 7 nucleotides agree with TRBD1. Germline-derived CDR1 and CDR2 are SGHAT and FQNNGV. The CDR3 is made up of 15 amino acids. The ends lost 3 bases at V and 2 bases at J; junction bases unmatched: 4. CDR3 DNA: TGTGCCAGCAGCTTGGGACAGCCTACCTACAATGAGCAGTTCTTC. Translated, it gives CASSLGQPTYNEQFF.

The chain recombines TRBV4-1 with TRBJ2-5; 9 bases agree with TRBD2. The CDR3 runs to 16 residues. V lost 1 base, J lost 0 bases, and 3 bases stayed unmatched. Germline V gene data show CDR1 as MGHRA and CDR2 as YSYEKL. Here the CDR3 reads CASSQVIAGDQETQYF. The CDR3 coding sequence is TGCGCCAGCAGCCAAGTAATAGCGGGGGACCAAGAGACCCAGTACTTC.

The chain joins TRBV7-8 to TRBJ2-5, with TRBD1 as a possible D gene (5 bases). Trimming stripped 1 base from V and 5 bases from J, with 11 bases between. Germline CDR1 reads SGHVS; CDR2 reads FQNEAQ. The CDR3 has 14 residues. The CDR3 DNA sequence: TGTGCCAGCAGCTTAGTACAGGCGCGGGAGACCCAGTACTTC. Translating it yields CASSLVQARETQYF.

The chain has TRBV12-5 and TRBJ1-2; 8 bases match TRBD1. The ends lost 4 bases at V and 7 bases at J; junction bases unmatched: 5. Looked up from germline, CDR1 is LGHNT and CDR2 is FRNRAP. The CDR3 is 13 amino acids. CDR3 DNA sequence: TGTGCTAGTGGTTCGACAGGGGCCCTTGGCTACACCTTC. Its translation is CASGSTGALGYTF.

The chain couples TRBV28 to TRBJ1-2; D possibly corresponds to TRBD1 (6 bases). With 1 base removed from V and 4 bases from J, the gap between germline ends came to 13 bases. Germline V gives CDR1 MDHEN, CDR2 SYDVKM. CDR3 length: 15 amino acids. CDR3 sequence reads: CASSLSAGASYGYTF. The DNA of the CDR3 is TGTGCCAGCAGTTTATCGGCAGGGGCGTCCTATGGCTACACCTTC.

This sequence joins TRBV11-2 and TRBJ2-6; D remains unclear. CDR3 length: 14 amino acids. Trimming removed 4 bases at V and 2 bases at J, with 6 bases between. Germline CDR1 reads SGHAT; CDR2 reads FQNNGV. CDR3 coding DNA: TGTGCCAGCAGCTGGCACACTGGGGCCAACGTCCTGACTTTC. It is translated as CASSWHTGANVLTF.

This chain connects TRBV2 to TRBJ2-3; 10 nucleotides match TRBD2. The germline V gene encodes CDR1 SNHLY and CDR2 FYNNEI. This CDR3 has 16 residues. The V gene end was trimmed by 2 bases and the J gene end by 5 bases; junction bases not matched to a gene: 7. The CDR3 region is CASSEIAGGNGDTQYF. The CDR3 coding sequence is TGTGCCAGCAGTGAAATAGCGGGGGGCAATGGAGATACGCAGTATTTT.

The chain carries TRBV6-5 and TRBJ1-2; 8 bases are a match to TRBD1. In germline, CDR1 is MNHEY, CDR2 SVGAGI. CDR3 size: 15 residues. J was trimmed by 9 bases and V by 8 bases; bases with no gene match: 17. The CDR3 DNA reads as TGTGCCAGCCGACGACGGCATGACAGGGGATGGAGCTACACCTTC. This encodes CASRRRHDRGWSYTF.

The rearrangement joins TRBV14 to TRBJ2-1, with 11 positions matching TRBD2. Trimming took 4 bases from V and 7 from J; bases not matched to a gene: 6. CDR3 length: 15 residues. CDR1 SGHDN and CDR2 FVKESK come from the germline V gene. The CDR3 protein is CASSPQRTSGNEQFF. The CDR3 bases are TGTGCCAGCAGCCCCCAGCGGACTAGCGGGAATGAGCAGTTCTTC.

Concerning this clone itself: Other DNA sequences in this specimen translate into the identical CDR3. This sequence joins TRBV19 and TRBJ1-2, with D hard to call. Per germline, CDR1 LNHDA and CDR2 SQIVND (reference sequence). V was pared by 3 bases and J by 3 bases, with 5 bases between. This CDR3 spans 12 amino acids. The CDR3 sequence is CASSIGDYGYTF. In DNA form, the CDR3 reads TGTGCCAGTAGTATCGGAGACTATGGCTACACCTTC. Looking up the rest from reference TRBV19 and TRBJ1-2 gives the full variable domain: DGGITQSPKYLFRKEGQNVTLSCEQNLNHDAMYWYRQDPGQGLRLIYYSQIVNDFQKGDIAEGYSVSREKKESFPLTVTSAQKNPTAFYLCASSIGDYGYTFGSGTRLTVV.

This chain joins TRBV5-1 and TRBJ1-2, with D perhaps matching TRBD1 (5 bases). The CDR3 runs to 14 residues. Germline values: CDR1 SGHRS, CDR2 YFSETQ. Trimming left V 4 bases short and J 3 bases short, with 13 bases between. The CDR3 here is CASSAGIRYYGYTF. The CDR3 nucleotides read TGCGCCAGCAGCGCAGGGATTAGATACTATGGCTACACCTTC.

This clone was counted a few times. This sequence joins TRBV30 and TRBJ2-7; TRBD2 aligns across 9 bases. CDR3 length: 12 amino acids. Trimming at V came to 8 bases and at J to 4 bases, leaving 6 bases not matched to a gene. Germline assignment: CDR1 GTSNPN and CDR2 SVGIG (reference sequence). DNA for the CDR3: TGTGCCCAGGGGCTAGCGGGATACGAGCAGTACTTC. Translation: CAQGLAGYEQYF.